This TCR beta chain comes out of a study of blood T cell repertoires in COVID-19. About the study: The United States, Italy and Spain supplied acute and convalescent COVID-19 samples. Sample material is recorded as cDNA or gDNA derived from T cells, B-cell-depleted T cells, or PBMCs.

The germline CDR1 and CDR2 sequences are DFQATT and SNEGSKA (reference sequence). With 3 bases clipped from V and 7 bases from J, the junction kept 4 bases outside the gene matches. The CDR3 is made up of 14 amino acids. In the original workflow: Researchers report that nucleated cell counts were estimated from reference gene primer amplification. The table came from immunoSEQ multiplex PCR; TCRdb's copy has only in-frame clones and leaves some out. Clone size and the V and J calls come from that table; the DNA yielded D and trimming. The sample shows about 58,000 clones, around 87% of them seen only once.

The material sequenced was peripheral blood. The V call is TRBV20-1, the J call TRBJ2-1, with 12 bases lining up with TRBD2. This receptor was taken from a human donor with active COVID-19. The donor label of this sample is uncertain. Written as DNA, the CDR3 is TGCAGTGCTAGTGCTAGCGGGGGGGCGAATGAGCAGTTCTTC. Protein product: CSASASGGANEQFF.